Sequencing of this T cell receptor beta chain was carried out in a study of cytomegalovirus exposure and HLA in healthy donors (dated by TCRdb to between 2016 and 2019). Study-wide context: In an earlier analysis of 587 of the donors, 250 to 350 Gb of sequence data and some 100 million unique TCR beta sequences from roughly 180 million T cells were reported. Roughly 300 gigabases of sequencing data and 75 million to 85 million unique TCR sequences made up an early release that covered around 640 HLA-typed donors. Among the 398 genotyped donors, 75% to 90% belonged to the genetic ancestry cluster associated with self-reported Caucasian donors. The study aimed to test whether cataloging public T cell receptors could reveal signatures of past pathogen exposure. The study used immunosequencing to profile the T cell repertoires of 666 subjects and linked those repertoires to cytomegalovirus serostatus. In addition to the first cohort of approximately 650 subjects, a separate validation cohort of 130 or so different subjects was used. To predict cytomegalovirus infection status, the study combined high-throughput TCR immunosequencing, statistical association of individual TCRs with disease status, and machine learning. A later analysis re-analyzed previously published TCR beta repertoires from 600 to 850 donors and added high-resolution HLA genotyping to study TCR occurrence patterns. Rather than using new phenotypic data, the later analysis identified candidate immune exposures from TCR beta sequences and from how often those sequences occurred across donors. To decide whether each TCR beta V gene segment behaved as functional or pseudogenic, an earlier analysis of some 540 of the donors relied on high-throughput TCR beta sequencing. Alongside the repertoire data, information on donor age, sex, ethnicity and CMV serostatus was compiled. A later genetic analysis took genome-wide SNP genotypes for about three fifths of the 666 donors and used that subset as a discovery cohort. All discovery cohort repertoires had been generated on a single sequencing platform. Class I and class II HLA loci were covered by the typing at four-digit resolution. The number of donors typed differed by locus, with 629-630 for A, B, C, DRB1 and DQB1, roughly 520 for DQA1, 600 to 610 for DPA1, and around 460 for DPB1. Four or five DR-DQ haplotypes were treated as single units for association and clustering because of strong linkage in the cohort. On average, around 240,000 unique TCR beta nucleotide sequences were sequenced per donor among a few hundred genotyped donors of the cohort, with roughly 18% of those sequences being non-productive.

At the junction V is shortened by 3 bases and J by 2 bases, with 10 bases in between. The cysteine opens and the phenylalanine closes a CDR3 of 15 amino acids. The retained sequence is limited to the CDR3, 45 bases, with the frame set at the first base. The germline V gene sets CDR1 to KGHSH and CDR2 to LQKENI. The cohort comprised 550 to 700 healthy bone marrow donors. Cohort members were all nominally healthy when sampled, although unrecorded immune exposures were likely present. The donor tested CMV seropositive, placing the donor among the 290 or so seropositive members of the cohort. Every donor gave a peripheral blood sample, and the peripheral blood mononuclear cells from that sample were used for TCR beta sequencing. Genomic DNA extraction from the blood cell samples was performed with the Qiagen DNeasy Blood Extraction Kit. In the case of this clone: Its antigen target is currently unknown. No much larger clonotype is one base removed from it; base qualities were not supplied.

Libraries came from the immunoSEQ multiplex PCR assay. For the multiplex PCR, a mixture combining 60 forward primers for TCR Vbeta segments and 13 reverse primers for TCR Jbeta segments was used. The CDR3 region of rearranged TCR beta genes was amplified from genomic DNA with a multiplex PCR assay. The amplified TCR beta libraries were sequenced on the Illumina HiSeq System as 87-base-pair reads. The authors' analysis ran thus. Across the roughly 670 repertoires, a later analysis counted tens of millions of unique TCR beta chains, some 11 million of which were shared by at least two donors. A nearest-neighbor algorithm error-corrected the raw reads and collapsed the reads into unique sequences, merging closely related sequences to remove PCR and sequencing errors. V, D and J gene segments were assigned by aligning CDR3 sequences to IMGT reference sequences. For a sequence to be retained, at least a six-nucleotide match to both a V gene segment and a J gene segment was required. Rearrangements were called productive when the CDR3 lacked stop codons and stayed in frame with V and J; all others were non-productive. Following IMGT convention, CDR3 was defined as the stretch from the second conserved V-encoded cysteine to the conserved J-encoded phenylalanine. In an earlier analysis of around 540 of the donors, sequences lacking an unambiguous match to a single V gene segment were excluded. An earlier analysis of 587 of the donors called V segments functional above 56.7% productive rearrangements and segregating when the between-donor standard deviation exceeded 5%. To diagnose cytomegalovirus status from the catalog of TCR beta chain sequences, a statistical classification framework was built. In a later analysis, TCR nucleotide sequences were compared against IMGT/GENE-DB human TR gene sequences so that V and J genes could be assigned. The TCRdist pipeline was used in a later analysis to assign CDR3 sequences and most-parsimonious VDJ recombination scenarios. In a later analysis, each TCR beta chain was defined by its CDR3 amino acid sequence together with its V-gene family, and reads lacking a unique V-gene family were excluded. A later analysis removed several hundred highly shared, low-generation-probability nucleotide sequences to deal with suspected cross-contamination and a sequencing artifact. In a later analysis, a clonal expansion index for each public chain was calculated from normalized within-repertoire ranks of inferred template counts. Generation probabilities in a later analysis came from a VDJ recombination model fitted to out-of-frame rearrangements, and those results were checked against IGoR. Hypergeometric tests were used in a later analysis to score TCR-TCR, TCR-HLA and TCR-CMV co-occurrence, with a repertoire-size bias correction applied to the TCR pairs. In a later analysis, false discovery rates were estimated by permuting HLA or CMV assignments 20 times. In a later analysis, co-occurring TCRs were grouped using DBSCAN, and TCRdist sequence similarity was added for clustering within HLA-allele-positive subsets. Co-occurrence clustering excluded repertoires with fewer than 30,000 or more than 120,000 public chains, plus five with anomalous nucleotide sharing. Drawn from immuneACCESS, this table holds only the in-frame rearrangements with V and J called that TCRdb kept. Clones are partly lost; checked studies trace under half to an unresolved V gene and leave the rest unexplained. The V and J calls and clone size were taken over from that table, and D and trimming were inferred from the DNA. The sample records 77,000 or so clones, 80% to 90% of which are singletons. Together, the top ten hold approximately 19% of the sample.

Broader findings and caveats from the paper: Some IMGT-functional V segments, including TRBV6-2 and TRBV6-3, could not be told apart with the 87-base-pair reads, so those segments were excluded. A cluster of highly shared sequence variants was judged likely to represent a technical artifact of the sequencing pipeline. The classifier was reported to diagnose cytomegalovirus status with high specificity and sensitivity in both the original and validation cohorts. Sequencing depth was assumed to be roughly uniform across donors in the presence/absence analyses, though that assumption may not hold. A few of the identified cytomegalovirus-associated TCR beta chains were confirmed in vitro to be specific for cytomegalovirus antigens. Linkage disequilibrium might explain the correlated functional status among segregating V segments, but an unknown experimental factor could not be excluded. A further reported finding was that TCR beta sequences accurately predicted the HLA-A and HLA-B alleles for most subjects in the first cohort. A later genetic analysis reported fewer N-insertions in productive TCRs among donors in an Asian-associated ancestry cluster than the roughly 700-donor mean. The authors suggested that the approach could potentially be extended to other disease states and immunological phenotypes. In the study, about 150 TCR beta chains were listed as associated with cytomegalovirus. A later analysis associated about 17,000 TCR beta sequences with specific HLA alleles at a false discovery rate of 0.05. A later analysis reported that several top co-occurrence clusters appeared linked to parvovirus B19, influenza, CMV and Epstein-Barr virus. In an earlier analysis of 587 of the donors, most TCR beta V segments were observed in productive rearrangements about 87% or about 30% of the time, broadly matching IMGT annotations. A later genetic analysis associated a missense DCLRE1C variant with V-gene and J-gene trimming of TCR beta chains, and an independent cohort replicated the association. According to a later analysis, most CMV-associated TCR beta chains appeared to be HLA-restricted, and the HLA associations seemed to be driven largely by CMV exposure. For the cohort, immune exposure information was limited to CMV serostatus. HLA typing was unavailable for some donors at each locus, so association tests used only the typed subset. While some public TCRs were present in many individuals, most TCR sequences turned up only very rarely across donors. In a later analysis, the rate of TCR association differed among HLA loci, with DRB1 alleles having the most associated TCRs and HLA-C alleles having the fewest. The earlier analysis of a few hundred of the donors excluded about 16 rarely observed V segments, including chromosome 9 orphons, because counts were too low. The cohort was sequenced for TCR beta chains only, and without alpha or paired-chain data the features that could be detected were limited. In a later analysis, HLA-associated TCR beta chains were found to be more clonally expanded and to have lower generation probabilities than equally common non-associated chains. Assigning TCR associations to individual alleles was difficult when HLA alleles, especially DR and DQ, strongly co-occurred.

Source material: PBMCs. The V and J genes are TRBV18 and TRBJ2-2; TRBD1 is perhaps the D gene, given 6 matching bases. The clonotype originates from a man in his 70s in good health and CMV-seropositive. The sequence in DNA is TGTGCCAGCTCACCTTCCGGGACAAACACCGGGGAGCTGTTTTTT. Its product reads: CASSPSGTNTGELFF.